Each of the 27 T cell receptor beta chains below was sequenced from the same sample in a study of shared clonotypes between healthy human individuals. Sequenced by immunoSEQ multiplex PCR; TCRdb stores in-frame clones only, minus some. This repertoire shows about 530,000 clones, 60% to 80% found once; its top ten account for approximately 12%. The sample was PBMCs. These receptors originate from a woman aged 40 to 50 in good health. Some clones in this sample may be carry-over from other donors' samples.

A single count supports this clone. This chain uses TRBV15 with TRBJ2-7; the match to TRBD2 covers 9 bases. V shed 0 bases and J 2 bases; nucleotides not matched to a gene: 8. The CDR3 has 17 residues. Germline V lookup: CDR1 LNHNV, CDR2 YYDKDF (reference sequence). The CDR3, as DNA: TGTGCCACCAGCAGAGAAGCACTAGCGGGTACTACCTACGAGCAGTACTTC. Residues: CATSREALAGTTYEQYF. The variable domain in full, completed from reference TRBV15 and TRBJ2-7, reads DAMVIQNPRYQVTQFGKPVTLSCSQTLNHNVMYWYQQKSSQAPKLLFHYYDKDFNNEADTPDNFQSRRPNTSFCFLDIRSPGLGDTAMYLCATSREALAGTTYEQYFGPGTRLTVT.

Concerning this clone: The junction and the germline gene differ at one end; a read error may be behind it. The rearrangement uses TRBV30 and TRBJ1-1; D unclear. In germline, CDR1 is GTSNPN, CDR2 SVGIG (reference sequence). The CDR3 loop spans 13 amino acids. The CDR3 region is CTWNRLGNTEAFF. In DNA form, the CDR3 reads TGTACCTGGAATCGGCTGGGGAACACTGAGGCTTTCTTT.

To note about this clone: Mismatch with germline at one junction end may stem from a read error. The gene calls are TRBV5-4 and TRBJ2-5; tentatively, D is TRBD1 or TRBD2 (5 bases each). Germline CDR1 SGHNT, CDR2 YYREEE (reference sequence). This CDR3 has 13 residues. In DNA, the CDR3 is TGTGCCAGCAGCTTGGTACCCAGGGAGACCCTGTACTTC. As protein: CASSLVPRETLYF.

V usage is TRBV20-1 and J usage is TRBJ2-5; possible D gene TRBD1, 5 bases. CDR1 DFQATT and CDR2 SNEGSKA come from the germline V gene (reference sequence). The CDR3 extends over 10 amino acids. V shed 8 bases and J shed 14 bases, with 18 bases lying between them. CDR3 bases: TGCAGTACCGCTGGGGCAAATATCTACTTC. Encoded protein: CSTAGANIYF.

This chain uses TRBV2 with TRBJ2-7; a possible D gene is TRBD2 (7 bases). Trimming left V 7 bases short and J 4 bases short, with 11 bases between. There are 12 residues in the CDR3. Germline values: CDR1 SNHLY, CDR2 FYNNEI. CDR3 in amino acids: CASTEGGYEQYF. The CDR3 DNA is TGTGCCAGCACCGAGGGGGGGTACGAGCAGTACTTC.

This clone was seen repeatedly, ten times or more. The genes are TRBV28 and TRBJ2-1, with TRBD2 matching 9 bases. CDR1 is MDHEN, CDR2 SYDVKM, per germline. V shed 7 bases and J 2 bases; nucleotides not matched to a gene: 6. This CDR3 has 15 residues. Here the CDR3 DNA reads TGTGCCAGCATCACGGGCGGGAGGGCCTACAATGAGCAGTTCTTC. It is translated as CASITGGRAYNEQFF.

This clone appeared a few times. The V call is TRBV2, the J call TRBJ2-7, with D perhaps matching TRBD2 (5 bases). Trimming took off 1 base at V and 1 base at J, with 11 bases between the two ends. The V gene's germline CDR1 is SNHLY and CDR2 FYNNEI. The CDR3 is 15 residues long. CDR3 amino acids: CASSEGEAGSYEQYF. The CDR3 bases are TGTGCCAGCAGTGAAGGAGAGGCGGGTTCCTACGAGCAGTACTTC.

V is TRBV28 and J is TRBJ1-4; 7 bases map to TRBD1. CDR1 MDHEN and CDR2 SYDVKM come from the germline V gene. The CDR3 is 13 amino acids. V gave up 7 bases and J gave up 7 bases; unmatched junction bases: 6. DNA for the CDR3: TGTGCCAGCAATGAGGGGGCGCGTGAAAAACTGTTTTTT. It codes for CASNEGAREKLFF.

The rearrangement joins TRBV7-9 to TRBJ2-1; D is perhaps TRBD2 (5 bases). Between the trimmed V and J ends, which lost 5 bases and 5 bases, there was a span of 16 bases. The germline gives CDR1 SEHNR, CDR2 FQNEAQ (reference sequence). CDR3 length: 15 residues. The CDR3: CASSHGLAVNNEQFF. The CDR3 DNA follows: TGTGCCAGCAGCCATGGGCTAGCTGTCAACAATGAGCAGTTCTTC.

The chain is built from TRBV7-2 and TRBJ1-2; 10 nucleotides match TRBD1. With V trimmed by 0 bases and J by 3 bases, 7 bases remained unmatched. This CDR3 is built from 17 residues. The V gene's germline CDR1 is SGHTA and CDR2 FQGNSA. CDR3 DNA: TGTGCCAGCAGCTTAGCCCCGGGACAGGGGAATGACTATGGCTACACCTTC. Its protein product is CASSLAPGQGNDYGYTF.

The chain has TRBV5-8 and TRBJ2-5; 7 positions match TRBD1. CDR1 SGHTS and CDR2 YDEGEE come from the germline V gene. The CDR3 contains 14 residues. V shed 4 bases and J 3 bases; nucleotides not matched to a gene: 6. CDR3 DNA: TGTGCCAGCAGCCGAGCCGGGACAGAAGAGACCCAGTACTTC. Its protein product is CASSRAGTEETQYF.

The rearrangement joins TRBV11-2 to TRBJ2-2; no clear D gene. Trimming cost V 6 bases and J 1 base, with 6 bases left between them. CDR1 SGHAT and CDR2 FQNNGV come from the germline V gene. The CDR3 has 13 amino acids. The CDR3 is CASRRVNTGELFF. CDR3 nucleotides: TGTGCCAGCAGGCGAGTGAACACCGGGGAGCTGTTTTTT.

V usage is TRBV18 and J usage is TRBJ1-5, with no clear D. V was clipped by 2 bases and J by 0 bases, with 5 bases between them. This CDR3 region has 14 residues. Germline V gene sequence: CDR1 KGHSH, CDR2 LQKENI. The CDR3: CASSPRASNQPQHF. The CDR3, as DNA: TGTGCCAGCTCACCAAGGGCTAGCAATCAGCCCCAGCATTTT.

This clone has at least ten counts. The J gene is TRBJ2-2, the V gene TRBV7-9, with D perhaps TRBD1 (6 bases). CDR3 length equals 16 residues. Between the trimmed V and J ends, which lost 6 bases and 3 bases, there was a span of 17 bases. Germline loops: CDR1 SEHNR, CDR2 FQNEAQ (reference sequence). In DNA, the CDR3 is TGTGCCAGCAGATTGCCGTTCAGGGGAGACACCGGGGAGCTGTTTTTT. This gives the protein CASRLPFRGDTGELFF.

The CDR3 nucleotides are TGTGCCAGCTCACCCAGGACAGGGTCAGAGACCCAGTACTTC. Its protein product is CASSPRTGSETQYF. The chain joins TRBV18 to TRBJ2-5; 8 nucleotides agree with TRBD1. Unmatched junction bases numbered 4, after V lost 3 bases and J lost 4 bases. The CDR3 length is 14 residues. The germline CDR1 and CDR2 sequences are KGHSH and LQKENI.

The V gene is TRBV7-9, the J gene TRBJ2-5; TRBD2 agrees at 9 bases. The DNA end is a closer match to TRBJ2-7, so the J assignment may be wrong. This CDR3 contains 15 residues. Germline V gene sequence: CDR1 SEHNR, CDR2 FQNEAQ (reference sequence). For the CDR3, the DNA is TGTGCCACCAATCCGACTAGCGGCCTATCCTACGAGCAGTACTTC. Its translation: CATNPTSGLSYEQYF.

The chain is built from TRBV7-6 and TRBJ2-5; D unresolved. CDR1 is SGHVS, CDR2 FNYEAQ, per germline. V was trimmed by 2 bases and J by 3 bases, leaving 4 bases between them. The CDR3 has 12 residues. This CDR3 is CASSLWEETQYF. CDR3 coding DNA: TGTGCCAGCAGCTTATGGGAAGAGACCCAGTACTTC. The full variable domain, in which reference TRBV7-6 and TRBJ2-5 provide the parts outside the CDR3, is GAGVSQSPRYKVTKRGQDVALRCDPISGHVSLYWYRQALGQGPEFLTYFNYEAQQDKSGLPNDRFSAERPEGSISTLTIQRTEQRDSAMYRCASSLWEETQYFGPGTRLLVL.

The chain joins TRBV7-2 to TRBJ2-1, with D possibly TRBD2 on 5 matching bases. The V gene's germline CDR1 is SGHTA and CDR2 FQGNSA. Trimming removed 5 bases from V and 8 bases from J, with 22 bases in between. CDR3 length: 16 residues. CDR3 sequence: CASSPLGGWVGHEQFF. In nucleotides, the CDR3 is TGTGCCAGCAGCCCACTGGGCGGGTGGGTCGGGCATGAGCAGTTCTTC.

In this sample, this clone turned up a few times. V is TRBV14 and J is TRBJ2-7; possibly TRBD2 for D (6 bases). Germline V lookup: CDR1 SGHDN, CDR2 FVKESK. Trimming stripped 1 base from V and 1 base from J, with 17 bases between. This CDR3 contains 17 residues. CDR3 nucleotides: TGTGCCAGCAGCCAAGGGTTCACGGGAGCCCGGTCCTACGAGCAGTACTTC. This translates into CASSQGFTGARSYEQYF.

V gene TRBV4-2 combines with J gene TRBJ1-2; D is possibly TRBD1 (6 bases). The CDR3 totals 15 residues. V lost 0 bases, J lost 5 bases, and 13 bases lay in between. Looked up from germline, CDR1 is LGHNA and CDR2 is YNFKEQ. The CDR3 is CASSQDSGGAYGYTF. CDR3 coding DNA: TGTGCCAGCAGCCAAGATTCGGGGGGGGCTTATGGCTACACCTTC.

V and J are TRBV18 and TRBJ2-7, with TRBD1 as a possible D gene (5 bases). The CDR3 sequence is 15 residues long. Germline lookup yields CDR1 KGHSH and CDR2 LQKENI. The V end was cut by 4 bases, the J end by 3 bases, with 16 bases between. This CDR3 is CASSRDRFKSYEQYF. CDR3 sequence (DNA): TGTGCCAGCTCACGCGACAGATTTAAAAGCTACGAGCAGTACTTC.

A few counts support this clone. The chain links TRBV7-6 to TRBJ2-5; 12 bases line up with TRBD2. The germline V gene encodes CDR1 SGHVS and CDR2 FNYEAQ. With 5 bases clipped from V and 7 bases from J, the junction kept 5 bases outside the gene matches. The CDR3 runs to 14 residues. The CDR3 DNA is TGTGCCAGCAGCCCCCAGACTAGCGGGGGGACCCAGTACTTC. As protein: CASSPQTSGGTQYF.

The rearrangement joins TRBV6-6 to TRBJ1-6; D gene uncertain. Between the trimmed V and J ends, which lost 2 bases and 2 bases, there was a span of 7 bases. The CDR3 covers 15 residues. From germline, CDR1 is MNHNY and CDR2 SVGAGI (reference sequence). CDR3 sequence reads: CASSYGVTYNSPLHF. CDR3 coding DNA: TGTGCCAGCAGTTACGGGGTGACCTATAATTCACCCCTCCACTTT.

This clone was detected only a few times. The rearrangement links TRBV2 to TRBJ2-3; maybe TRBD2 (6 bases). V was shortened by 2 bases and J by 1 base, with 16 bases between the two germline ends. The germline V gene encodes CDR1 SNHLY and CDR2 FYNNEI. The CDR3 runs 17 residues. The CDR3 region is CASSEQWTIMGTDTQYF. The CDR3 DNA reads TGTGCCAGCAGTGAACAGTGGACTATTATGGGCACAGATACGCAGTATTTT.

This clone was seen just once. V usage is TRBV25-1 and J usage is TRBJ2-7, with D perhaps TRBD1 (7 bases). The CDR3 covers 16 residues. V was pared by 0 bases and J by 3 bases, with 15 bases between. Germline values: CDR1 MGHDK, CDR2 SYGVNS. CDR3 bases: TGTGCCAGCAGTGAATATGGCGGGACAGAGGTCTACGAGCAGTACTTC. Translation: CASSEYGGTEVYEQYF.

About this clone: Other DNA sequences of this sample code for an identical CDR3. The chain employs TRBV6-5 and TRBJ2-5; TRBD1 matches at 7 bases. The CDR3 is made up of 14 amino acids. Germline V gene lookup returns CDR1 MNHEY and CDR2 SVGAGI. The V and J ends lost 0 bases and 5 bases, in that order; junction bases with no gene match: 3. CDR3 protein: CASSYSGGRETQYF. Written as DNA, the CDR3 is TGTGCCAGCAGTTACTCAGGGGGCCGGGAGACCCAGTACTTC.

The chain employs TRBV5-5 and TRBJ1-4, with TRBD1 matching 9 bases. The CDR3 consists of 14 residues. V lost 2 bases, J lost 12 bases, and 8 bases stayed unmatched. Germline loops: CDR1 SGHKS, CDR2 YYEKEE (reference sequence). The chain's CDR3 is CASSLGGDRAQLFF. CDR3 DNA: TGTGCCAGCAGCTTAGGTGGGGACAGGGCTCAACTGTTTTTT.